Listed here are 18 T cell receptor beta chains from one sample, sequenced in a study of blood T cell repertoires in COVID-19. Clones were read by immunoSEQ multiplex PCR, and TCRdb kept only the in-frame ones, dropping some. The table lists approximately 200,000 clones, around four fifths of them singletons. The specimen was peripheral blood. These receptor sequences come from an elderly woman with COVID-19, enrolled during active disease.

CDR3 sequence (DNA): TGTGCCAGCAGAGTTAAGGGGGCGTTCAACGAGCAGTACTTC. Translating gives CASRVKGAFNEQYF. This chain joins TRBV6-5 and TRBJ2-7, with 7 nucleotides matching TRBD1. The CDR3 is 14 residues long. Germline lookup yields CDR1 MNHEY and CDR2 SVGAGI. V lost 6 bases, J lost 5 bases, and 10 bases stayed unmatched.

V is TRBV9 and J is TRBJ1-4; 7 nucleotides line up with TRBD1. Germline V CDR1 and CDR2: SGDLS, YYNGEE. Trimming removed 3 bases from V and 5 bases from J; junction bases left unmatched: 7. The CDR3 has 15 amino acids. The CDR3 loop reads CASSARTGLNEKLFF. CDR3 bases: TGTGCCAGCAGCGCCAGGACAGGTTTAAATGAAAAACTGTTTTTT. Filled out from reference TRBV9 and TRBJ1-4, the complete variable domain reads DSGVTQTPKHLITATGQRVTLRCSPRSGDLSVYWYQQSLDQGLQFLIQYYNGEERAKGNILERFSAQQFPDLHSELNLSSLELGDSALYFCASSARTGLNEKLFFGSGTQLSVL.

The V gene is TRBV6-2 or TRBV6-3, the J gene TRBJ1-2; D ambiguous. This CDR3 region has 13 residues. CDR1 and CDR2 (germline): MNHEY, SVGEGT. Trimming left V 0 bases short and J 6 bases short, with 8 bases between. The CDR3, as DNA: TGTGCCAGCAGTTACTCGATAGGAGATGGCTACACCTTC. Translation gives CASSYSIGDGYTF.

This chain uses TRBV3-1 (or the pseudogene TRBV3-2) with TRBJ2-5; D gene unclear. The CDR3 is 14 amino acids. Trimming took off 0 bases at V and 4 bases at J, with 9 bases between the two ends. Germline-derived CDR1 and CDR2 are LGHDT and YNNKEL (reference sequence). The CDR3 DNA is TGTGCCAGCAGCCAAGATTGGCAGTCAGAGACCCAGTACTTC. As protein: CASSQDWQSETQYF.

The chain couples TRBV4-3 to TRBJ1-1; 8 nucleotides line up with TRBD1. The germline V gene encodes CDR1 LGHNA and CDR2 YSLEER. J was trimmed by 5 bases and V by 3 bases; bases with no gene match: 5. The CDR3 consists of 14 residues. The CDR3, as DNA: TGCGCCAGCAGCCAGGGGACAGGCCATACTGAAGCTTTCTTT. Translation: CASSQGTGHTEAFF.

This chain connects TRBV2 to TRBJ1-4; possibly TRBD1 for D (6 bases). Germline CDR1 SNHLY, CDR2 FYNNEI. Between the trimmed V and J ends, which lost 0 bases and 8 bases, there was a span of 16 bases. The CDR3 is 16 amino acids. In DNA form, the CDR3 reads TGTGCCAGCAGTGAAGCGAATGAGGGGGTAGGGGAAAAACTGTTTTTT. Its protein product is CASSEANEGVGEKLFF.

About this clone: Within the sample, other DNA sequences also encode this same CDR3. This chain joins TRBV5-1 and TRBJ2-4, with a weak D call TRBD1 (6 bases). CDR1 and CDR2 (germline): SGHRS, YFSETQ. V lost 0 bases and J 4 bases, leaving 8 bases between the germline ends. The CDR3 is 14 amino acids. DNA for the CDR3: TGCGCCAGCAGCTTGGACAGGGCAAAAAACATTCAGTACTTC. Translated, it gives CASSLDRAKNIQYF. The full variable domain, rest sourced from reference TRBV5-1 and TRBJ2-4, is KAGVTQTPRYLIKTRGQQVTLSCSPISGHRSVSWYQQTPGQGLQFLFEYFSETQRNKGNFPGRFSGRQFSNSRSEMNVSTLELGDSALYLCASSLDRAKNIQYFGAGTRLSVL.

The chain is built from TRBV3-1 (or the pseudogene TRBV3-2) and TRBJ1-1; maybe TRBD1 (5 bases). Germline assignment: CDR1 LGHDT and CDR2 YNNKEL (reference sequence). The V end was cut by 2 bases, the J end by 4 bases, with 8 bases between. There are 13 residues in the CDR3. The CDR3, as DNA: TGTGCCAGCAGCCAAAGGGGATCCACTGAAGCTTTCTTT. Protein: CASSQRGSTEAFF.

The chain is built from TRBV7-2 and TRBJ1-4; 8 bases are a match to TRBD1. The CDR3 consists of 14 residues. J gave up 7 bases and V 5 bases, and 6 bases lay outside the gene matches. Germline values: CDR1 SGHTA, CDR2 FQGNSA. CDR3 nucleotide sequence: TGTGCCAGCAGCCCACAAACAGGGGGTGAAAAACTGTTTTTT. Residues: CASSPQTGGEKLFF.

The chain joins TRBV3-1 (or the pseudogene TRBV3-2) to TRBJ1-1; D may be TRBD1 (6 bases). Deletions cut 1 base from V and 11 bases from J, with 14 bases between. Looked up from germline, CDR1 is LGHDT and CDR2 is YNNKEL (reference sequence). This CDR3 has 13 amino acids. In DNA, the CDR3 is TGTGCCAGCAGCCAAGCCGTACAGGGACGGGCTTTCTTT. Protein: CASSQAVQGRAFF.

The chain couples TRBV5-5 to TRBJ1-3; 7 bases line up with TRBD1. The germline CDR1 and CDR2 sequences are SGHKS and YYEKEE (reference sequence). V shed 4 bases, J shed 0 bases, and the junction held 4 bases outside the gene matches. This CDR3 has 15 residues. The CDR3 DNA sequence: TGTGCCAGCAGCCTAGGGACAGACTCTGGAAACACCATATATTTT. Translated, it gives CASSLGTDSGNTIYF.

The chain couples TRBV7-2 to TRBJ2-2; 14 bases fit TRBD2. Trimming cost V 4 bases and J 10 bases; bases outside gene matches: 5. CDR1 and CDR2 from the germline V gene are SGHTA and FQGNSA. The CDR3 sequence is 15 residues long. The CDR3 spells CASSSGLAGVKELFF. The CDR3 DNA sequence: TGTGCCAGCAGCTCGGGACTAGCGGGGGTGAAGGAGCTGTTTTTT.

The CDR3 reads CATSDPDRGYGYTF. In nucleotides, the CDR3 is TGTGCCACCAGTGATCCAGACAGGGGCTATGGCTACACCTTC. The chain carries TRBV24-1 and TRBJ1-2; 8 nucleotides match TRBD1. CDR1 is KGHDR and CDR2 is SFDVKD in the germline V gene. The CDR3 spans 14 residues. V shed 3 bases and J 4 bases; nucleotides not matched to a gene: 3.

The J gene is TRBJ2-5, the V gene TRBV7-9; 8 positions match TRBD2. The junction had 16 bases not matched to a gene; V was cut back by 5 bases and J by 5 bases. In germline, CDR1 is SEHNR, CDR2 FQNEAQ (reference sequence). The CDR3 contains 17 residues. CDR3 in amino acids: CASSPRQSGGLQETQYF. The CDR3, as DNA: TGTGCCAGCAGCCCAAGACAAAGCGGGGGACTCCAGGAGACCCAGTACTTC. The full variable domain, in which reference TRBV7-9 and TRBJ2-5 provide the parts outside the CDR3, is DTGVSQNPRHKITKRGQNVTFRCDPISEHNRLYWYRQTLGQGPEFLTYFQNEAQLEKSRLLSDRFSAERPKGSFSTLEIQRTEQGDSAMYLCASSPRQSGGLQETQYFGPGTRLLVL.

The chain is built from TRBV6-1 and TRBJ1-1; 8 bases agree with TRBD1. This CDR3 spans 17 amino acids. V lost 3 bases to trimming and J lost 2 bases; unmatched junction nucleotides: 11. Germline V gene data show CDR1 as MNHNS and CDR2 as SASEGT. Here the CDR3 DNA reads TGTGCCAGCAGTGATGGGGGTGGGACAGGACGAAACACTGAAGCTTTCTTT. It codes for CASSDGGGTGRNTEAFF.

The V gene is TRBV6-1, the J gene TRBJ2-2; 9 bases fit TRBD1. The V and J ends lost 6 bases and 5 bases, in that order; junction bases with no gene match: 4. In germline, CDR1 is MNHNS, CDR2 SASEGT. The length of the CDR3 is 14 residues. The CDR3 spells CASRSDRGTGELFF. Written as DNA, the CDR3 is TGTGCCAGCAGGAGCGACAGGGGGACCGGGGAGCTGTTTTTT.

This clone appeared once. The V call is TRBV29-1, the J call TRBJ2-3, with 7 bases that match TRBD2. Germline-derived CDR1 and CDR2 are SQVTM and ANQGSEA. V lost 4 bases, J lost 0 bases, and 7 bases stayed unmatched. This CDR3 comprises 15 residues. In DNA form, the CDR3 reads TGCAGCGTTGGGCTTTTAGCGGGCAGCACAGATACGCAGTATTTT. This encodes CSVGLLAGSTDTQYF.

V and J are TRBV30 and TRBJ1-2; 8 nucleotides align to TRBD1. Germline CDR1 and CDR2: GTSNPN and SVGIG (reference sequence). The CDR3 sequence is 15 residues long. The junction had 9 bases not matched to a gene; V was cut back by 4 bases and J by 2 bases. CDR3 DNA: TGTGCCTGGACGACAGGGGAGGGGCTGAACTATGGCTACACCTTC. Protein product: CAWTTGEGLNYGYTF.